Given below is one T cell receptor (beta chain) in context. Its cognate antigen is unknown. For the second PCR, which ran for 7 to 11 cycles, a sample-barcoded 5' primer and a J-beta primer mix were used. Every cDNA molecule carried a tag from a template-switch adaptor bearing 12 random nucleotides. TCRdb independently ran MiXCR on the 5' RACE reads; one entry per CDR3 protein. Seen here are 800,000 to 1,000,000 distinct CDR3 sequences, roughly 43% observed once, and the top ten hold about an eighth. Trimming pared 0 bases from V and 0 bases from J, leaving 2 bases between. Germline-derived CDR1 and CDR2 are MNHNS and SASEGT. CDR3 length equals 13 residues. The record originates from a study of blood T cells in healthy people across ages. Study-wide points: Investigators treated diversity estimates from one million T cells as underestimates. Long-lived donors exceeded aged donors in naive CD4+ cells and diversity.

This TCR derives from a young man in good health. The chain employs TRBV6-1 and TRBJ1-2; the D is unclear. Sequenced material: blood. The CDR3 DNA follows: TGTGCCAGCAGTGAAGCCACTAACTATGGCTACACCTTC. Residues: CASSEATNYGYTF.